This TCR delta chain was sequenced in a study of Vδ1+ human thymocytes. Findings and limits, study-wide: In the thymus, TRG and TRD repertoires looked highly polyclonal with Gaussian CDR3 lengths. Thymic delta-chain repertoires held 15% to 20% Vdelta2 sequences and few Vdelta3, despite high sort purity.

Points on this clone: The antigen remains unidentified.

Sequences come from RNA converted to cDNA by reverse transcription. Pooled V-gene forward primers with one constant-region reverse primer generated the CDR3 amplicons by multiplex PCR. TCRdb redid the clone calls on the multiplex PCR reads with CATT. The sample includes 45,000 to 60,000 delta-chain clones, around 16% of them seen just once. Trimming left V 3 bases short and J 0 bases short, with 32 bases between. Germline CDR1 is TSWWSYY and CDR2 is QGS. The CDR3 covers 22 residues. The sorted cells were CD3+ Vdelta1+ Vdelta2- thymocytes from alphabeta-depleted thymus. Sequencing input: Vdelta1+ gamma-delta thymocytes from the thymus. The subset is: FACS-sorted CD3+ TCRalphabeta- TCRVdelta1+ TCRVdelta2- thymocytes. The sequence was collected from a girl under three years old who had congenital heart surgery. J is TRDJ1 and V is TRDV1; D perhaps matches TRDD3 (9 bases). The CDR3 reads CALGEWPSYRGGYREYTDKLIF. CDR3 coding DNA: TGTGCTCTTGGGGAGTGGCCTTCCTATCGTGGGGGATATCGGGAGTACACCGATAAACTCATCTTT.